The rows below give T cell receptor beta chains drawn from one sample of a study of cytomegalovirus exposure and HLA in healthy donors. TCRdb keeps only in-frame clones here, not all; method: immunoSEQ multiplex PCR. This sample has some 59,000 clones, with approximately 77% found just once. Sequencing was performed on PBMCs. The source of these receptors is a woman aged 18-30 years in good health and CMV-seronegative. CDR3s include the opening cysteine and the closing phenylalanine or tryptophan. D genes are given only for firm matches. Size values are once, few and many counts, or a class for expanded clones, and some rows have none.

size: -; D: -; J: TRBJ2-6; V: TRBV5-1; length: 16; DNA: TGCGCCAGCAGCTTGGTAGTGACAGCTGGGGCCAACGGCCTGACTTTC; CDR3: CASSLVVTAGANGLTF
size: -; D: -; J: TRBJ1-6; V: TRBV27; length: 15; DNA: TGTGCCAGCAGTTTAGCGGGTTCCTATAATTCACCCCTCCACTTT; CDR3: CASSLAGSYNSPLHF
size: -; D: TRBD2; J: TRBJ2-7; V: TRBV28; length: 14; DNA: TGTGCCAGCAACTTAGCGGGAGGTATCTACGAGCAGTACTTC; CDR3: CASNLAGGIYEQYF
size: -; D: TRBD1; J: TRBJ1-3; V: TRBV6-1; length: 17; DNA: TGTGCCAGCAGTGCGGGGGACAGGCGTTCTTCTGGAAACACCATATATTTT; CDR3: CASSAGDRRSSGNTIYF
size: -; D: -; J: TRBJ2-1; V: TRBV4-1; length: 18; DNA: TGCGCCAGCAGCCAAGGAGAAGGAGCGGGTCAGAGACTCAATGAGCAGTTCTTC; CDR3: CASSQGEGAGQRLNEQFF
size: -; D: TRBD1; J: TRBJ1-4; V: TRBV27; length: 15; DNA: TGTGCCAGCAGTTTATCCCTGGACAGGGGTGAAAAACTGTTTTTT; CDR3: CASSLSLDRGEKLFF
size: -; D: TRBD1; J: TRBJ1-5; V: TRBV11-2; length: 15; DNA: TGTGCCAGCAGCTTAGAAGGAGGGGGCCGGCAGCCCCAGCATTTT; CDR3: CASSLEGGGRQPQHF
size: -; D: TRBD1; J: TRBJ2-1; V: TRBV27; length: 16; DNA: TGTGCCAGCAGTCCGACCCGGGACAGGCCTTTCGGGGAGCAGTTCTTC; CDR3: CASSPTRDRPFGEQFF
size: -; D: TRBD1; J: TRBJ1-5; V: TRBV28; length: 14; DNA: TGTGCCAGCAGACCGACAGGGGACAATCAGCCCCAGCATTTT; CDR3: CASRPTGDNQPQHF
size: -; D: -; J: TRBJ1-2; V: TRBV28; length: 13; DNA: TGTGCCAGCAGTTTAGAGTTGGAGCATGGCTACACCTTC; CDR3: CASSLELEHGYTF
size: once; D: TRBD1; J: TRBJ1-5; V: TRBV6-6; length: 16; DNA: TGTGCCAGCAGTTACCACCATGGACAGGGCAATCAGCCCCAGCATTTT; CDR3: CASSYHHGQGNQPQHF
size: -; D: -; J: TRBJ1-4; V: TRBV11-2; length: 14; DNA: TGTGCCAGCAGCTACCGAGAAACTAATGAAAAACTGTTTTTT; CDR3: CASSYRETNEKLFF
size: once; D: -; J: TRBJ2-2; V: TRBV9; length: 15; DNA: TGTGCCAGCAGCGTAGAGGACACCAACACCGGGGAGCTGTTTTTT; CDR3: CASSVEDTNTGELFF
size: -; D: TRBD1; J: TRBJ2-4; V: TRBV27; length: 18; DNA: TGTGCCAGCAAAAACAGGGGTGGGGACCACTTAGCCAAAAACATTCAGTACTTC; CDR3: CASKNRGGDHLAKNIQYF
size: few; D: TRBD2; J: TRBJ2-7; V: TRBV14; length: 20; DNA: TGTGCCAGCAGCCAAGAAAGTGGACTAGCGGGAGAGATTAGCTCCTACGAGCAGTACTTC; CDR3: CASSQESGLAGEISSYEQYF
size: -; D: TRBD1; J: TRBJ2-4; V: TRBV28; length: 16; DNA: TGTGCCAGCAGTTTCCCGGGACAGGGAACCAAAAACATTCAGTACTTC; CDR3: CASSFPGQGTKNIQYF
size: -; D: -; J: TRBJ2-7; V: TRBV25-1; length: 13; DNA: TGTGCCAGCAGTGACCCTTCGAGGAACGAGCAGTACTTC; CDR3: CASSDPSRNEQYF
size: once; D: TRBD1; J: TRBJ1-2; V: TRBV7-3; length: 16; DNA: TGTGCCAGCAGCTTAATGGGTGGGGGACAGGGGGGTGGCTACACCTTC; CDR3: CASSLMGGGQGGGYTF
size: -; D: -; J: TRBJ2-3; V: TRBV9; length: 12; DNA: TGTGCCAGCAGCGTAGGAGGGGATACGCAGTATTTT; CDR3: CASSVGGDTQYF
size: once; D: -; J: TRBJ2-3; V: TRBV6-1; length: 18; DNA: TGTGCCAGCAATGAAGATCGTCTTAGCGCGTCACTATCAGATACGCAGTATTTT; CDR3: CASNEDRLSASLSDTQYF
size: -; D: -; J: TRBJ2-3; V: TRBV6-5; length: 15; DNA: TGTGCCAGCAGCTACTACAGTCCTAGCACAGATACGCAGTATTTT; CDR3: CASSYYSPSTDTQYF
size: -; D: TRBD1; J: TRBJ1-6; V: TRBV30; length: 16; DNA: TGTGCCTGGAGATTCAGGTCGGACAGGGGGAATTCACCCCTCCACTTT; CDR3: CAWRFRSDRGNSPLHF
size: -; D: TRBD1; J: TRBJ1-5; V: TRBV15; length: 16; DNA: TGTGCCACCAGCAGAAAGAGGACAGGCCCAAATCAGCCCCAGCATTTT; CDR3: CATSRKRTGPNQPQHF
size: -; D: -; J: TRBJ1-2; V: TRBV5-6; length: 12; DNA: TGTGCCAGCAGCTTGGACGGCTATGGCTACACCTTC; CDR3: CASSLDGYGYTF
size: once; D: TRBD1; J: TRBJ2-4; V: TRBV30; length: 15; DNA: TGTGCCTGGAGTGTCGACAGGGTGGCCAAAAACATTCAGTACTTC; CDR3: CAWSVDRVAKNIQYF
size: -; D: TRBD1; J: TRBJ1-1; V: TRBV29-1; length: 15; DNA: TGCAGCGTCCATGACAGGGGGCGCGGGGTCTCACCAGCTTTCTTT; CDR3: CSVHDRGRGVSPAFF
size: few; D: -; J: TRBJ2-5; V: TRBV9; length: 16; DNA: TGTGCCAGCAGTCCCCCCCCGGGAGAAAAGGTGGAGACCCAGTACTTC; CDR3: CASSPPPGEKVETQYF
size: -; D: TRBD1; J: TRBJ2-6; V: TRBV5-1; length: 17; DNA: TGCGCCAGCAGCTTGCAGGGGGCTTCTGCTGGGGCCAACGGCCTGACTTTC; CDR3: CASSLQGASAGANGLTF
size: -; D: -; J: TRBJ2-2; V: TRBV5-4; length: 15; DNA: TGTGCCAGCAGCGCCGGGACCCGTTCGGGGGTGGAGCTGTTTTTT; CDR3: CASSAGTRSGVELFF
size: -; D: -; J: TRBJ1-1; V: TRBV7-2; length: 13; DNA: TGTGCCAGCAGCCAACAGGGTTGGACTGAAGCTTTCTTT; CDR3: CASSQQGWTEAFF
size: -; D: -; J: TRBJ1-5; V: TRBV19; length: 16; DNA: TGTGCCAGTAGTTTGTACGTCCAGAGATCGGGGCAGCCCCAGCATTTT; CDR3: CASSLYVQRSGQPQHF
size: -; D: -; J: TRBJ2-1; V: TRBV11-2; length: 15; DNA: TGTGCCAGCAGCCATGGAGTCTCTGACTTCTATGAGCAGTTCTTC; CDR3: CASSHGVSDFYEQFF
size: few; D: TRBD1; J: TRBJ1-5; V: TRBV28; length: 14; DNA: TGTGCCAGCAGAACCGGGACAGAAAGCCAGCCCCAGCATTTT; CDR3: CASRTGTESQPQHF
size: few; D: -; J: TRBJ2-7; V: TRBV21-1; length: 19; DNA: TGTGCCAGCAGCAAAGAAGATCGGGACAGGGGGCTAGACTACTACGAGCAGTACTTC; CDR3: CASSKEDRDRGLDYYEQYF
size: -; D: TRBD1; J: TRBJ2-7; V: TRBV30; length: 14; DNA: TGTGCCTGGAGTTCCGGGACAGGGTTCCACGAGCAGTACTTC; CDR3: CAWSSGTGFHEQYF
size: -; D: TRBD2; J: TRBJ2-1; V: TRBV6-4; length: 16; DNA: TGTGCCAGCAGTGGCGAAGGGACTAGTGATCGCAATGAGCAGTTCTTC; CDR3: CASSGEGTSDRNEQFF
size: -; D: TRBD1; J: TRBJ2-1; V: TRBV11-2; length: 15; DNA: TGTGCCAGCAGCTTAGGGCAGGGGGCGGGGAATGAGCAGTTCTTC; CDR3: CASSLGQGAGNEQFF
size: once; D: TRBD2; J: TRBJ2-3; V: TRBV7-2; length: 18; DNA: TGTGCCAGCAGCTTAGGCGGGAGGCTCGCCTCTGGCACAGATACGCAGTATTTT; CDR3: CASSLGGRLASGTDTQYF
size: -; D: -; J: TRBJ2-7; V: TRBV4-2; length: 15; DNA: TGTGCCAGCAGCCAAGAGGAGGGGCAGGCCTACGAGCAGTACTTC; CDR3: CASSQEEGQAYEQYF
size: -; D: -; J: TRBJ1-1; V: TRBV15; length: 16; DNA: TGTGCCACCAGCATCCACAGATTGACCGAAAACACTGAAGCTTTCTTT; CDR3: CATSIHRLTENTEAFF
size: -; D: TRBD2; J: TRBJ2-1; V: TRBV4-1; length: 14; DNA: TGCGCCAGCAGCCGGAGCGGGACCTACAATGAGCAGTTCTTC; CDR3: CASSRSGTYNEQFF
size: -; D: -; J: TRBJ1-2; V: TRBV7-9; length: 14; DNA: TGTGCCAGCAGCCCCACGGACAGCCGTGGAGGCTACACCTTC; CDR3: CASSPTDSRGGYTF
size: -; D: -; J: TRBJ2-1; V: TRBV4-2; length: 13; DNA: TGTGCCAGCAGTCTCACCCGGGGCAATGAGCAGTTCTTC; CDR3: CASSLTRGNEQFF
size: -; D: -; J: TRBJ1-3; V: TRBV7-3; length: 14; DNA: TGTGCCAGCAGCTCTGGACTCTCTGGAAACGCCATATATTTT; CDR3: CASSSGLSGNAIYF
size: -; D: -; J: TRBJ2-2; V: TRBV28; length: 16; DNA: TGTGCCAGCAGTTTATGGTCGCAGGAAAACACCGGGGAGCTGTTTTTT; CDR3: CASSLWSQENTGELFF
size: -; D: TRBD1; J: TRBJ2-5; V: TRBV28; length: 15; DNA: TGTGCCAGCAGTCAACGACAGGGGTGGGGGGAGACCCAGTACTTC; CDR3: CASSQRQGWGETQYF
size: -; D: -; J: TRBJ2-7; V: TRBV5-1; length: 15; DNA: TGCGCCAGCAGCTTGGATGCGGGAACCTTCTACGAGCAGTACTTC; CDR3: CASSLDAGTFYEQYF
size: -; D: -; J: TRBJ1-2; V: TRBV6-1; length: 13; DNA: TGTGCCAGCAGTGCCACAGGGTTTCGAGGCTACACCTTC; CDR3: CASSATGFRGYTF